In this sample, the clone carrying this T cell receptor beta chain turned up a few times. The data derive from a study of human T cells and chemical hapten exposure. Background on the study: Weekly diphenylcyclopropenone doses were given to patients' scalps across the approximately 25-week study.

Time point given: pre-sensitization, week 0. Treatment denoted: therapeutic diphenylcyclopropenone sensitization with weekly scalp DPC. Blood sampling preceded each patch test application. Unique molecular identifiers were linked by the library to individual cDNA molecules. TCRdb reprocessed the RACE reads with MiXCR, giving one entry per CDR3 protein. The sample lists about 51,000 distinct CDR3 sequences, roughly 9.9% occurring once. Sequencing used whole blood, obtained in connection with sensitization to the hapten diphenylcyclopropenone (DPC). The sequence came from a woman between 40 and 50 years old with alopecia areata. Some clones in this sample may be carry-over from other donors' samples.

In DNA form, the CDR3 reads TGTGCCTGGACCCCGGGACTAGCGGGGGTTGAGCAGTTCTTC. Amino acid sequence: CAWTPGLAGVEQFF. V gene TRBV30 combines with J gene TRBJ2-1; 14 bases agree with TRBD2. This CDR3 comprises 14 residues. Per germline, CDR1 GTSNPN and CDR2 SVGIG (reference sequence). Unmatched junction bases numbered 5, after V lost 4 bases and J lost 9 bases.